This TCR delta chain was identified in a study of Vδ1+ human thymocytes. The germline V gene encodes CDR1 GEAIGNYY and CDR2 EKD. The CDR3 totals 18 residues. Trimming cost V 5 bases and J 0 bases; bases outside gene matches: 9. Notes on the study in general: In the thymus, TRG and TRD repertoires looked highly polyclonal with Gaussian CDR3 lengths. Around 18% of thymic delta-chain sequences were Vdelta2, with few Vdelta3, unlike blood Vdelta1+ controls.

On this clone: The target antigen is unknown.

The sorted cells were CD3+ Vdelta1+ Vdelta2- thymocytes from alphabeta-depleted thymus. RNA was extracted from the cells and then reverse transcribed. CDR3 amplicons came from multiplex PCR with pooled V-gene forward and constant-region reverse primers. TCRdb re-processed the multiplex PCR reads via CATT. The sample lists tens of thousands of delta-chain clones, over 7% seen once, with approximately 1% in the top ten. The rearrangement links TRDV2 to TRDJ3; 7 nucleotides match TRDD3. The source of this sequence is a child under two years old who had congenital heart surgery. The sequenced material came from Vdelta1+ gamma-delta thymocytes from the thymus. Subset specified: FACS-sorted CD3+ TCRalphabeta- TCRVdelta1+ TCRVdelta2- thymocytes. The CDR3 DNA follows: TGTGCCTGTGGTCCCTGGGATACCCACTCCTGGGACACCCGACAGATGTTTTTC. Its protein is CACGPWDTHSWDTRQMFF.